In its sample, the clone carrying this TCR beta chain was seen a few times. The data belong to a study of T cells in Graves' hyperthyroidism and ophthalmopathy. Across 18 months, stable Graves' hyperthyroidism was marked by no progression to ophthalmopathy. Germline CDR1 is KGHSH and CDR2 is LQKENI. V gave up 1 base and J gave up 5 bases, with 15 bases separating them. The CDR3 runs to 16 residues. TCR beta CDR3 sequences were amplified from RNA transcripts. HTBI primers were employed in a first-round RT-PCR of the TCR CDR3. TCRdb analysed the multiplex PCR reads with MiXCR anew, one entry per CDR3 protein. The table has 540,000 or so distinct CDR3 sequences, more than 15% seen once.

The specimen was blood. The origin of this receptor is a woman under 40 with Graves' hyperthyroidism. J is TRBJ2-1 and V is TRBV18; possibly TRBD1 for D (6 bases). The CDR3 loop is CASSPLRGHINNEQFF. DNA for the CDR3: TGTGCCAGCTCACCACTTAGGGGACACATCAACAATGAGCAGTTCTTC.